What follows are 31 T cell receptor beta chains derived from one specimen sequenced in a study of T cells after yellow fever vaccination. A single record per CDR3 protein comes from TCRdb applying MiXCR to the 5' RACE reads. Of a few hundred thousand distinct CDR3 sequences detected, 6.5% to 7.5% appear once; the ten largest clones hold more than 1%. The sequenced sample was CD4+ T cells sorted from PBMCs, obtained on the day of the yellow fever booster vaccination. These receptors were taken from a man aged 25-40 years who received the YFV17D yellow fever vaccine.

In this sample, this clonotype turned up a few times. This chain links TRBV20-1 with TRBJ2-3, with TRBD2 matching over 14 bases. Germline CDR1 and CDR2: DFQATT and SNEGSKA (reference sequence). The CDR3 is made up of 17 amino acids. After removal of 6 bases from V and 5 bases from J, the junction contained 13 bases not matched to a gene. CDR3 nucleotide sequence: TGCAGTGCCGTGCTTGGGACTAGCGGGAGCCGGGGAGATACGCAGTATTTT. Amino acid sequence: CSAVLGTSGSRGDTQYF.

The V gene is TRBV18, the J gene TRBJ2-7, with 13 bases fitting TRBD2. CDR3 length: 17 residues. CDR1 and CDR2 (germline): KGHSH, LQKENI. The ends lost 3 bases at V and 2 bases at J; junction bases unmatched: 7. The chain's CDR3 is CASSPGLAGEVAYEQYF. The CDR3 DNA sequence: TGTGCCAGCTCACCCGGACTAGCGGGAGAGGTGGCCTACGAGCAGTACTTC.

The table lists this clonotype with many counts. The chain joins TRBV7-6 to TRBJ2-7, with 11 bases fitting TRBD2. The germline gives CDR1 SGHVS, CDR2 FNYEAQ. The trim removed 5 bases at V and 1 base at J, leaving 4 bases unmatched. The CDR3 sequence is 15 residues long. The CDR3 loop is CASSQGLAASYEQYF. In nucleotides, the CDR3 is TGTGCCAGCAGCCAGGGACTAGCGGCATCCTACGAGCAGTACTTC.

There are many counts of this clonotype. The chain uses TRBV5-1 and TRBJ2-1; D may be TRBD2 (6 bases). Trimming removed 6 bases at V and 8 bases at J, with 18 bases between. Germline CDR1 and CDR2: SGHRS and YFSETQ. This CDR3 region has 14 residues. The CDR3 coding sequence is TGCGCCAGCAATCGCCTGGGCCCGGGAGATGAGCAGTTCTTC. Encoded protein: CASNRLGPGDEQFF.

This clonotype showed up just a few times. The V gene is TRBV7-3, the J gene TRBJ2-1, with TRBD1 identical over 7 bases. Germline V gives CDR1 SGHTA, CDR2 FQGTGA. This CDR3 spans 15 amino acids. With 5 bases clipped from V and 4 bases from J, the junction kept 8 bases outside the gene matches. The DNA of the CDR3 is TGTGCCAGCAGCCCGCAGCCGGGACAGTACAATGAGCAGTTCTTC. This gives the protein CASSPQPGQYNEQFF.

This clonotype was seen at least ten times. CDR3 residues: CATSDSGQETQYF. The DNA of the CDR3 is TGTGCCACCAGTGATTCCGGCCAAGAGACCCAGTACTTC. V is TRBV24-1 and J is TRBJ2-5; D gene unclear. Trimming pared 2 bases from V and 1 base from J, leaving 4 bases between. CDR3 length equals 13 residues. In germline, CDR1 is KGHDR, CDR2 SFDVKD.

This clonotype was recorded many times. The chain employs TRBV6-2 or TRBV6-3 and TRBJ2-4; tentatively, D is TRBD1 (5 bases). Germline CDR1 and CDR2: MNHEY and SVGEGT. The CDR3 covers 17 residues. V gave up 3 bases and J gave up 1 base, with 16 bases separating them. In DNA form, the CDR3 reads TGTGCCAGCAGTTATTTGCAGCAGGGATATGCCAAAAACATTCAGTACTTC. It encodes CASSYLQQGYAKNIQYF.

This clonotype has a handful of counts. The CDR3: CASSERASVSYNEQFF. In DNA form, the CDR3 reads TGTGCCAGCAGTGAACGGGCTAGCGTTTCCTACAATGAGCAGTTCTTC. The J gene is TRBJ2-1, the V gene TRBV2; a weak D match, TRBD2 (6 bases). CDR3 length: 16 amino acids. Between the trimmed V and J ends, which lost 2 bases and 1 base, there was a span of 12 bases. The germline V gene encodes CDR1 SNHLY and CDR2 FYNNEI. The variable domain in full, completed from reference TRBV2 and TRBJ2-1, reads EPEVTQTPSHQVTQMGQEVILRCVPISNHLYFYWYRQILGQKVEFLVSFYNNEISEKSEIFDDQFSVERPDGSNFTLKIRSTKLEDSAMYFCASSERASVSYNEQFFGPGTRLTVL.

The rearrangement uses TRBV7-2 and TRBJ2-1, with 7 bases aligning to TRBD2. J was trimmed by 8 bases and V by 2 bases; bases with no gene match: 6. The CDR3 covers 14 residues. The germline V gene has CDR1 SGHTA and CDR2 FQGNSA. The CDR3 spells CASSLMGGSDEQFF. The CDR3 bases are TGTGCCAGCAGCTTAATGGGCGGGAGTGATGAGCAGTTCTTC. The full variable domain, in which reference TRBV7-2 and TRBJ2-1 provide the parts outside the CDR3, is GAGVSQSPSNKVTEKGKDVELRCDPISGHTALYWYRQSLGQGLEFLIYFQGNSAPDKSGLPSDRFSAERTGGSVSTLTIQRTQQEDSAVYLCASSLMGGSDEQFFGPGTRLTVL.

The chain carries TRBV20-1 and TRBJ1-1, with D unclear. The V gene's germline CDR1 is DFQATT and CDR2 SNEGSKA (reference sequence). With 6 bases removed from V and 0 bases from J, the gap between germline ends came to 14 bases. The CDR3 runs to 14 residues. The CDR3 DNA reads as TGCAGTGCCGATACACAGAGCGTGAACACTGAAGCTTTCTTT. This codes for CSADTQSVNTEAFF.

This clonotype was seen only a few times. The rearrangement joins TRBV5-4 to TRBJ2-2; no clear D gene. Trimming took off 7 bases at V and 2 bases at J, with 9 bases between the two ends. This CDR3 is 13 amino acids long. Germline assignment: CDR1 SGHNT and CDR2 YYREEE (reference sequence). The CDR3 here is CASETPNTGELFF. The CDR3 DNA sequence: TGTGCCAGCGAAACTCCTAACACCGGGGAGCTGTTTTTT.

This clonotype occurred a few times. The chain recombines TRBV18 with TRBJ2-7; 9 bases agree with TRBD1. From germline, CDR1 is KGHSH and CDR2 LQKENI. V dropped 4 bases and J dropped 9; count of bases not matched to a gene: 19. The CDR3 sequence is 17 residues long. CDR3 sequence: CASSRNAPGQGNVMQYF. The CDR3 coding sequence is TGTGCCAGCTCACGGAACGCTCCGGGACAGGGTAATGTTATGCAGTACTTC.

J is TRBJ2-3 and V is TRBV24-1; the D gene is possibly TRBD1 (6 bases). This CDR3 has 15 amino acids. Germline V gene data show CDR1 as KGHDR and CDR2 as SFDVKD. Trimming cost V 3 bases and J 1 base, with 10 bases left between them. Here the CDR3 reads CATSDATGRTDTQYF. CDR3 DNA: TGTGCCACCAGTGATGCGACAGGTCGCACAGATACGCAGTATTTT.

V gene TRBV30 combines with J gene TRBJ2-2, with D hard to call. The germline gives CDR1 GTSNPN, CDR2 SVGIG (reference sequence). V lost 3 bases and J lost 0, with 8 bases in between. The CDR3 sequence is 14 residues long. The CDR3 DNA follows: TGTGCCTGGAGCCGGCAGTCGAACACCGGGGAGCTGTTTTTT. It yields the protein CAWSRQSNTGELFF.

This clonotype showed up many times. V usage is TRBV20-1 and J usage is TRBJ1-1; no definite D call. Trimming removed 2 bases from V and 4 bases from J, with 17 bases in between. Germline V gene sequence: CDR1 DFQATT, CDR2 SNEGSKA (reference sequence). The CDR3 sequence is 15 residues long. CDR3 region: CSARPSAESGTEAFF. CDR3 sequence (DNA): TGCAGTGCTAGACCTTCAGCTGAATCCGGCACTGAAGCTTTCTTT.

Details on this clonotype: A much larger clone is a single base away; this may be a read error. DNA for the CDR3: TGTGCCAGCAGCTCCCCGGGGGGCCTCTCCTACGAGCAGTACTTC. Encoded protein: CASSSPGGLSYEQYF. This chain joins TRBV5-6 and TRBJ2-7, with D tentatively TRBD2 (7 bases). The ends were cut back, 3 bases at V and 0 bases at J, with 13 bases in the middle. Per the germline V gene, CDR1 is SGHDT and CDR2 is YYEEEE. This CDR3 has 15 amino acids.

The sample holds a few counts of this clonotype. The V and J genes are TRBV27 and TRBJ2-1, with TRBD2 matching 10 bases. Germline V lookup: CDR1 MNHEY, CDR2 SMNVEV (reference sequence). The trim removed 7 bases at V and 8 bases at J, leaving 11 bases unmatched. This CDR3 is 15 amino acids long. The CDR3 bases are TGTGCCAGCACCCCTAGCGGGAGCTTTTTGCATGAGCAGTTCTTC. Encoded protein: CASTPSGSFLHEQFF.

The chain recombines TRBV12-3 or TRBV12-4 with TRBJ2-7, with TRBD1 as a possible D gene (5 bases). Deletions cut 3 bases from V and 3 bases from J, with 12 bases between. The CDR3 contains 14 residues. CDR3 protein: CASSFSRDGYEQYF. CDR3 DNA: TGTGCCAGCAGTTTTAGCAGGGATGGCTACGAGCAGTACTTC.

This clonotype was picked up one time. V gene TRBV29-1 combines with J gene TRBJ2-7; D is undetermined. The CDR3 runs to 13 residues. Germline CDR1 is SQVTM and CDR2 is ANQGSEA. The ends were cut back, 4 bases at V and 0 bases at J, with 10 bases in the middle. The CDR3 DNA reads TGCAGCGTTGTAAAGGGCCCCTCCTACGAGCAGTACTTC. This codes for CSVVKGPSYEQYF.

This clonotype was picked up many times. The CDR3 here is CASSLEWRYEQYF. The CDR3 DNA follows: TGCGCCAGCAGCTTGGAGTGGAGATACGAGCAGTACTTC. The V gene is TRBV5-1, the J gene TRBJ2-7; D is uncertain. V was trimmed by 0 bases and J by 4 bases, leaving 8 bases between them. Germline values: CDR1 SGHRS, CDR2 YFSETQ. The CDR3 length is 13 residues.

This clonotype has a count of ten or more. The CDR3 DNA reads TGTGCCAGCAGGGAAGTGGGATTGAACACTGAAGCTTTCTTT. Its translation: CASREVGLNTEAFF. This chain joins TRBV27 and TRBJ1-1; D gene uncertain. Germline V gene lookup returns CDR1 MNHEY and CDR2 SMNVEV (reference sequence). Trimming took off 6 bases at V and 0 bases at J, with 11 bases between the two ends. This CDR3 spans 14 amino acids.

This clonotype was seen a handful of times. The V and J genes are TRBV20-1 and TRBJ2-5, with a weak D call TRBD1 (6 bases). Between the trimmed V and J ends, which lost 5 bases and 5 bases, there was a span of 18 bases. The CDR3 is made up of 14 amino acids. Germline V gives CDR1 DFQATT, CDR2 SNEGSKA (reference sequence). CDR3 coding DNA: TGCAGTGCTCTAGACCAGGGGTTCGGGGAGACCCAGTACTTC. It specifies CSALDQGFGETQYF.

Many counts were recorded for this clonotype. The chain uses TRBV20-1 and TRBJ2-4; D gene uncertain. The CDR3 runs 13 residues. CDR1 DFQATT and CDR2 SNEGSKA come from the germline V gene (reference sequence). Trimming left V 2 bases short and J 5 bases short, with 10 bases between. Here the CDR3 DNA reads TGCAGTGCTAGAAGGATGAGCGAAAACATTCAGTACTTC. Its translation is CSARRMSENIQYF.

Ten or more counts support this clonotype. J is TRBJ2-5 and V is TRBV7-8; D not certain. The CDR3 runs 14 residues. The germline V gene has CDR1 SGHVS and CDR2 FQNEAQ. The V gene lost 1 base and the J gene lost 5 bases, with 11 bases spanning the gap. The chain's CDR3 is CASSLGSLHETQYF. In DNA, the CDR3 is TGTGCCAGCAGCTTAGGGTCATTGCACGAGACCCAGTACTTC.

To note about this clonotype: Being one base from a much bigger clone, this may be a read error. The chain has TRBV18 and TRBJ2-5, with 7 bases fitting TRBD1. The CDR3 is 13 amino acids. Unmatched junction bases numbered 8, after V lost 8 bases and J lost 5 bases. Germline values: CDR1 KGHSH, CDR2 LQKENI. The CDR3 loop is CASLRDRHETQYF. The CDR3, as DNA: TGTGCCAGCCTCCGGGACAGACACGAGACCCAGTACTTC. Supplemented by reference TRBV18 and TRBJ2-5, the full variable domain reads NAGVMQNPRHLVRRRGQEARLRCSPMKGHSHVYWYRQLPEEGLKFMVYLQKENIIDESGMPKERFSAEFPKEGPSILRIQQVVRGDSAAYFCASLRDRHETQYFGPGTRLLVL.

This clonotype showed up just a few times. The gene calls are TRBV12-3 or TRBV12-4 and TRBJ2-7; 10 nucleotides line up with TRBD1. The CDR3 is 13 residues long. The V segment lost 6 bases and the J segment 6 bases; nucleotides outside the gene matches: 5. CDR3 in DNA: TGTGCCAGCAGCTCGGGACAGGGGCTCGAGCAGTACTTC. This gives the protein CASSSGQGLEQYF.

This clonotype has at least ten counts. The chain joins TRBV20-1 to TRBJ2-2; D might be TRBD1 (6 bases). Germline CDR1 and CDR2: DFQATT and SNEGSKA (reference sequence). The CDR3 is 12 residues long. V lost 4 bases, J lost 3 bases, and 6 bases lay in between. The chain's CDR3 is CSAKGDTGELFF. The CDR3 bases are TGCAGTGCTAAGGGGGACACCGGGGAGCTGTTTTTT.

In its sample, this clonotype was seen a few times. J is TRBJ2-1 and V is TRBV19; the D is unclear. This CDR3 is 14 amino acids long. V lost 6 bases to trimming and J lost 4 bases, with 13 bases between them. Germline lookup yields CDR1 LNHDA and CDR2 SQIVND (reference sequence). CDR3 sequence reads: CASRSRPEYNEQFF. DNA of the CDR3: TGTGCCAGTAGGAGCAGGCCGGAGTACAATGAGCAGTTCTTC.

At least ten counts were recorded for this clonotype. The chain uses TRBV9 and TRBJ1-4; D ambiguous. This CDR3 comprises 14 residues. Germline V gives CDR1 SGDLS, CDR2 YYNGEE. Trimming shortened V by 4 bases and J by 5 bases, and 12 bases separated the two germline ends. DNA of the CDR3: TGTGCCAGCAGCCCCGAGTCGGGGAATGAAAAACTGTTTTTT. Its translation: CASSPESGNEKLFF.

This clonotype was seen at least ten times. The rearrangement links TRBV11-2 to TRBJ2-1; 16 bases agree with TRBD2. CDR1 and CDR2 from the germline V gene are SGHAT and FQNNGV. This CDR3 has 16 residues. The trim removed 6 bases at V and 8 bases at J, leaving 7 bases unmatched. The CDR3 loop reads CASRTGTSGRADEQFF. The CDR3 nucleotides read TGTGCCAGCAGGACCGGGACTAGCGGGAGGGCCGATGAGCAGTTCTTC. Drawing the rest from reference TRBV11-2 and TRBJ2-1, the complete variable domain is EAGVAQSPRYKIIEKRQSVAFWCNPISGHATLYWYQQILGQGPKLLIQFQNNGVVDDSQLPKDRFSAERLKGVDSTLKIQPAKLEDSAVYLCASRTGTSGRADEQFFGPGTRLTVL.

This clonotype appeared a few times. The chain joins TRBV27 to TRBJ2-7; D not certain. The V gene lost 2 bases and the J gene lost 2 bases, with 7 bases spanning the gap. The length of the CDR3 is 13 residues. CDR1 and CDR2 (germline): MNHEY, SMNVEV (reference sequence). The chain's CDR3 is CASSLHRTYEQYF. The CDR3 region has the DNA TGTGCCAGCAGTTTACACCGAACCTACGAGCAGTACTTC.